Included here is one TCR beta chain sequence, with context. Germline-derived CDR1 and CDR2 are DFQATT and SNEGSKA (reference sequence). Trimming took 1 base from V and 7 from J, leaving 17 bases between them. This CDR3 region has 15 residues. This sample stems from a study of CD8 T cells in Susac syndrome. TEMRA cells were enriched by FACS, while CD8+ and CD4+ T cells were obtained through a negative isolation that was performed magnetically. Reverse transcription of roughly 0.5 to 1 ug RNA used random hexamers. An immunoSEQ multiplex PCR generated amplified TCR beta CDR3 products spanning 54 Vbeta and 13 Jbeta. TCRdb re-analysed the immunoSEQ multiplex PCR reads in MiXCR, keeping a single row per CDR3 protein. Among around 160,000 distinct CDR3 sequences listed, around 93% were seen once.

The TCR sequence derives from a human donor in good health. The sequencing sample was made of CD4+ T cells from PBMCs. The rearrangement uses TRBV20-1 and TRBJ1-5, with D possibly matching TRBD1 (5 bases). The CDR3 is CSARGPMGGNQPQHF. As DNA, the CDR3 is TGCAGTGCTAGAGGCCCAATGGGGGGGAACCAGCCCCAGCATTTT.